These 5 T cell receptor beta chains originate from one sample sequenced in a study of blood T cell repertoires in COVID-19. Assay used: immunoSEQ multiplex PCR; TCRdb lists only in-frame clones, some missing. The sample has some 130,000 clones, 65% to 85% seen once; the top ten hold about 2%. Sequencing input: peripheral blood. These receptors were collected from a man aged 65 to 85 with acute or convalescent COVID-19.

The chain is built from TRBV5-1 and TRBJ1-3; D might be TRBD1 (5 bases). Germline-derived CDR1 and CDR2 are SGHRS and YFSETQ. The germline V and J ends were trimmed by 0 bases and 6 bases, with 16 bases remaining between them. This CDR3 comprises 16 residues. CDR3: CASSLDSGGSVNTIYF. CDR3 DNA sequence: TGCGCCAGCAGCTTGGATTCCGGGGGAAGCGTAAACACCATATATTTT.

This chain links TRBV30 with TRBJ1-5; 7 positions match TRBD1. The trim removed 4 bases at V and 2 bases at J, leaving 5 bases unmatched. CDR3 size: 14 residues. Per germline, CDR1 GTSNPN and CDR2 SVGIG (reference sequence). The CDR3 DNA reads TGTGCCTGGACCAGGACAGGTGGCAATCAGCCCCAGCATTTT. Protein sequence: CAWTRTGGNQPQHF. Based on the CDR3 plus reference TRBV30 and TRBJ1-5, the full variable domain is SQTIHQWPATLVQPVGSPLSLECTVEGTSNPNLYWYRQAAGRGLQLLFYSVGIGQISSEVPQNLSASRPQDRQFILSSKKLLLSDSGFYLCAWTRTGGNQPQHFGDGTRLSIL.

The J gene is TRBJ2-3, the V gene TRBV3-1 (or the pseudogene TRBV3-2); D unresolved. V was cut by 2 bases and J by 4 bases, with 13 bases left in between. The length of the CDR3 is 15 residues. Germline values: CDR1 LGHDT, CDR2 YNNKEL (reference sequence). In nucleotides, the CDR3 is TGTGCCAGCAGCCAACTAGAATACCCTTCAGATACGCAGTATTTT. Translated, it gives CASSQLEYPSDTQYF.

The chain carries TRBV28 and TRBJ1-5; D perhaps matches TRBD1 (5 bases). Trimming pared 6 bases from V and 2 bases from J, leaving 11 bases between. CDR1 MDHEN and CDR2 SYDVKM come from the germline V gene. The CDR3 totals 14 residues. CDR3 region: CASRGTGGNQPQHF. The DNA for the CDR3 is TGTGCCAGCAGGGGAACAGGAGGCAATCAGCCCCAGCATTTT.

The CDR3: CASSPRRNTEAFF. The DNA of the CDR3 is TGTGCCAGCAGCCCGCGAAGGAACACTGAAGCTTTCTTT. V and J are TRBV5-4 and TRBJ1-1; no firm D call. Deletions cut 4 bases from V and 1 base from J, with 8 bases between. Per the germline V gene, CDR1 is SGHNT and CDR2 is YYREEE (reference sequence). The CDR3 is 13 amino acids.